This is a list of T cell receptor beta chains from one sample in a study. TCRdb analysed the RT-PCR reads with MiXCR anew, one entry per CDR3 protein. The sample yields 550,000 to 750,000 distinct CDR3 sequences, 13% to 15% seen once. Sequenced material: memory CD4+ T cells from blood. The receptors were sampled from a female donor in good health, serving as a healthy control. The CDR3 runs from the conserved cysteine through the conserved F or W. The size field is filled for only some rows; it gives once, few, many or a size class.

many TRBJ2-1 TRBV29-1 CSVEYQAGVEQFF
- TRBJ2-1 TRBV20-1 CSAMSALYNEQFF
many TRBJ2-1 TRBV7-3 CASSQQGAVSYNEQFF
many TRBJ1-1 TRBV5-1 CASIRGDTEAFF
few TRBJ2-3 TRBV5-1 CASSLGSSGSAPDTQYF
- TRBJ2-5 TRBV5-1 CASSLNPGGGKTQYF
few TRBJ1-2 TRBV12-3/TRBV12-4 CASSPGTVSRGYTF
- TRBJ2-4 TRBV5-5 CASSGEDKNIQYF
- TRBJ1-6 TRBV20-1 CSAGMINSPLHF
- TRBJ1-6 TRBV27 CASSLRDGTYNSPLHF
few TRBJ2-1 TRBV15 CATSRPSGPPSNEQFF
- TRBJ2-2 TRBV12-3/TRBV12-4 CATRRNTGELFF
- TRBJ2-7 TRBV7-7 CASSSHTGGSYEQYF
few TRBJ2-1 TRBV29-1 CSVARGFRSDEQFF
many TRBJ2-1 TRBV20-1 CSALNLAGASYNEQFF
many TRBJ2-1 TRBV29-1 CSVPSGADEQFF
- TRBJ2-1 TRBV20-1 CSARDFIAPYNEQFF
many TRBJ2-7 TRBV4-3 CASSHGTSSRGPYEQYF
few TRBJ2-2 TRBV5-1 CATTTGGFTNTGELFF
- TRBJ1-5 TRBV6-1 CASRGTAGMGPQHF
- TRBJ2-1 TRBV3-1 CASSQPPTRNNEQFF
few TRBJ2-1 TRBV27 CASSFRGDASSYNEQFF
few TRBJ2-7 TRBV5-1 CASRKIQGQGTYEQYF
many TRBJ1-2 TRBV24-1 CATSVGNIDYGYTF
many TRBJ2-7 TRBV5-1 CASSLAGGDYEQYF
- TRBJ2-5 TRBV6-2/TRBV6-3 CASANPSTVGYVTQYF
few TRBJ1-6 TRBV4-2 CASSLPMAYNSPLHF
- TRBJ2-3 TRBV5-1 CASSPTTTGSTDTQYF
- TRBJ2-3 TRBV27 CASSKGLAGADTQYF
many TRBJ2-7 TRBV20-1 CSARGTGQAGQYF
few TRBJ1-2 TRBV20-1 CSARRRQGALGYTF
- TRBJ2-1 TRBV4-1 CASSQDSREGPPYNEQFF
few TRBJ2-2 TRBV4-3 CASSQEPHRGDTGELFF
few TRBJ1-4 TRBV20-1 CSAQRGAGEKLFF
- TRBJ2-5 TRBV20-1 CSARETREAETQYF
- TRBJ2-7 TRBV28 CASSSYTYEQYF
few TRBJ1-1 TRBV5-1 CASSPWDRDLTEAFF
- TRBJ2-3 TRBV5-1 CASSWGGTSGRRGTDTQYF
many TRBJ1-1 TRBV10-3 CATSLGNTEAFF
few TRBJ2-7 TRBV28 CASSLGGRESEQYF
many TRBJ1-1 TRBV7-2 CASSLTGGFTEAFF
few TRBJ1-6 TRBV27 CASSSTPIIPYSPLHF
- TRBJ2-7 TRBV5-1 CASSLGPPGQGAPYEQYF
many TRBJ1-6 TRBV29-1 CSVQGSNRSPLHF
- TRBJ2-7 TRBV28 CASSSEGGEQYF
- TRBJ2-2 TRBV7-2 CASSPRGPSSTGELFF